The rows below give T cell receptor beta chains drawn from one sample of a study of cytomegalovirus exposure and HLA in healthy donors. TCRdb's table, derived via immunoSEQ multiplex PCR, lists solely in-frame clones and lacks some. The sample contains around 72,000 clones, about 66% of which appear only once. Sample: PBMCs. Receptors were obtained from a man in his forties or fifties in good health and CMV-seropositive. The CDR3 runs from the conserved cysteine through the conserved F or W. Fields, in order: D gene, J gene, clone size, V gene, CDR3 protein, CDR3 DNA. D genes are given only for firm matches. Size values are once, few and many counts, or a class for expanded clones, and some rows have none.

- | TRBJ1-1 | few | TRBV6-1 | CASTEGSMNTEAFF | TGTGCCAGCACCGAAGGGAGCATGAACACTGAAGCTTTCTTT
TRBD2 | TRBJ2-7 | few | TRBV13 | CASSESPTYSLARTSREQYF | TGTGCCAGCAGCGAGTCCCCCACTTATTCCCTAGCGCGGACTAGTCGCGAGCAGTACTTC
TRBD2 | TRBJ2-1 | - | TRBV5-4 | CASSPAAGGPLDEQFF | TGTGCCAGCAGTCCGGCGGCGGGGGGGCCTTTAGATGAGCAGTTCTTC
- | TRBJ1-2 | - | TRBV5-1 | CASSLGGSSINFYGYTF | TGCGCCAGCAGCTTGGGAGGGAGTTCTATCAATTTTTATGGCTACACCTTC
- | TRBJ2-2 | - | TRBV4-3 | CASSHSETGRNTGELFF | TGCGCCAGCAGCCACTCAGAAACAGGGCGTAACACCGGGGAGCTGTTTTTT
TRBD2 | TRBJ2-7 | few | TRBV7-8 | CASSLGWAGGDEQYF | TGTGCCAGCAGCTTAGGATGGGCGGGGGGCGACGAGCAGTACTTC
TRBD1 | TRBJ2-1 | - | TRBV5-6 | CASSRTRQGSYNEQFF | TGTGCCAGCAGCCGTACTCGACAGGGATCCTACAATGAGCAGTTCTTC
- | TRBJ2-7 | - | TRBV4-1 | CASSQYRSAYEQYF | TGCGCCAGCAGCCAGTACAGGTCCGCCTACGAGCAGTACTTC
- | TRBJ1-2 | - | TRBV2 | CASTGGEHYGYTF | TGTGCCAGCACTGGAGGGGAACACTATGGCTACACCTTC
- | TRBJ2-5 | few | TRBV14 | CASSQERGIGGGPEETQYF | TGTGCCAGCAGCCAAGAGCGGGGAATAGGCGGGGGCCCTGAAGAGACCCAGTACTTC
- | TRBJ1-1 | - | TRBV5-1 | CASSPARPNTEAFF | TGCGCCAGCAGCCCGGCCAGGCCGAACACTGAAGCTTTCTTT
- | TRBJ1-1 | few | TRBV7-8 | CASSLRVDTEAFF | TGTGCCAGCAGCTTACGGGTGGACACTGAAGCTTTCTTT
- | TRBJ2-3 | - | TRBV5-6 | CASSLVGTQDTQYF | TGTGCCAGCAGCTTGGTGGGGACTCAAGATACGCAGTATTTT
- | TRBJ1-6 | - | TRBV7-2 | CASSFQGSSYNSPLHF | TGTGCCAGCAGCTTCCAGGGGAGCTCCTATAATTCACCCCTCCACTTT
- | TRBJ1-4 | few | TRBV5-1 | CASSLMYGEAATNEKLFF | TGCGCCAGCAGCTTGATGTACGGTGAGGCTGCAACTAATGAAAAACTGTTTTTT
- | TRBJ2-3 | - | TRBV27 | CASSLWATKDTQYF | TGTGCCAGCAGTTTATGGGCTACCAAAGATACGCAGTATTTT
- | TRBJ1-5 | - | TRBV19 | CASSSSRNQPQHF | TGTGCCAGTAGTTCCTCCAGAAATCAGCCCCAGCATTTT
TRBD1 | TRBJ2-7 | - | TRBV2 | CANSPDRGSYEQYF | TGTGCCAACTCGCCCGACAGGGGTTCCTACGAGCAGTACTTC
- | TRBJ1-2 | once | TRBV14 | CASSPSGAYGYTF | TGTGCCAGCAGCCCCTCCGGAGCCTATGGCTACACCTTC
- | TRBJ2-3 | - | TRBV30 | CAWRDVGRGADTQYF | TGTGCCTGGAGAGATGTAGGCCGAGGAGCAGATACGCAGTATTTT
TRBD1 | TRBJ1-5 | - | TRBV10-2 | CASSITTGVDQPQHF | TGCGCCAGCAGCATAACGACAGGGGTGGATCAGCCCCAGCATTTT
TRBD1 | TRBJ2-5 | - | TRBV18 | CASSLGQAETQYF | TGTGCCAGCTCGTTGGGACAGGCGGAGACCCAGTACTTC
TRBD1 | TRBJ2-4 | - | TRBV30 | CAWSDRGPIQYF | TGTGCCTGGAGTGACAGGGGGCCCATTCAGTACTTC
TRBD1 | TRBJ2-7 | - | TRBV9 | CASSVRTGPYEQYF | TGTGCCAGCAGCGTACGGACAGGTCCCTACGAGCAGTACTTC
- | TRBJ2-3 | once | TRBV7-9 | CASSLARADTQYF | TGTGCCAGCAGCTTAGCGAGGGCAGATACGCAGTATTTT
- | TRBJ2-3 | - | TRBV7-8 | CASSSGSLRDTQYF | TGTGCCAGCAGCTCCGGGTCCCTTAGAGATACGCAGTATTTT
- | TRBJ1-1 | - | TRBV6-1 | CASSEGGLNTEAFF | TGTGCCAGCAGTGAGGGGGGGTTGAACACTGAAGCTTTCTTT
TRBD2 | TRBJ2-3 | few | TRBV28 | CASSQGLAAFTQYF | TGTGCCAGCAGTCAAGGACTAGCGGCCTTTACGCAGTATTTT
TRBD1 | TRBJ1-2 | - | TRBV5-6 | CASSFIAGGGSYTF | TGTGCCAGCAGCTTTATCGCAGGGGGAGGAAGCTACACCTTC
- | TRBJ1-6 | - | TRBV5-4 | CASSPDRNSYSPLHF | TGTGCCAGCAGCCCAGACAGAAATAGTTATTCACCCCTCCACTTT
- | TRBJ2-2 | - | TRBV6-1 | CASSVGRGGGNTGELFF | TGTGCCAGCAGTGTAGGGAGAGGGGGGGGGAACACCGGGGAGCTGTTTTTT
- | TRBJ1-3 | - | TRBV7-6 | CASSPSRGPDTIYF | TGTGCCAGCAGCCCCTCCAGGGGCCCGGACACCATATATTTT
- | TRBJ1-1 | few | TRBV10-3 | CAASGPEGLEAFF | TGTGCCGCCTCTGGACCCGAGGGACTTGAAGCTTTCTTT
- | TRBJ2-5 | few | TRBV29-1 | CSVDEMYQETQYF | TGCAGCGTTGATGAGATGTACCAAGAGACCCAGTACTTC
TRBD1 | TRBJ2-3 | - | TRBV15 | CATTQGEMATDTQYF | TGTGCCACAACACAGGGGGAGATGGCCACAGATACGCAGTATTTT
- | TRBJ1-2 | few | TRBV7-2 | CASNTKPGGTHYGYTF | TGTGCCAGCAACACGAAACCCGGGGGGACTCATTATGGCTACACCTTC
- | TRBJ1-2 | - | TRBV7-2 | CASSWTVNYGYTF | TGTGCCAGCAGTTGGACAGTTAACTATGGCTACACCTTC
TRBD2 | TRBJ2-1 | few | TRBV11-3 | CASSSSGGDYIRNEQFF | TGTGCCAGCAGCTCTAGCGGGGGGGATTACATTCGGAATGAGCAGTTCTTC
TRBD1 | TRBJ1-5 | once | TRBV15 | CATSRDGQGEWGGQPQHF | TGTGCCACCAGCAGAGACGGACAGGGGGAATGGGGTGGTCAGCCCCAGCATTTT
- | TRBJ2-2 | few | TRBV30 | CAWSPDWGPGELFF | TGTGCCTGGAGTCCCGACTGGGGGCCCGGGGAGCTGTTTTTT
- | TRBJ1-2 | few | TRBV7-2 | CASSFGQGGYTF | TGTGCCAGCAGCTTCGGACAAGGAGGCTACACCTTC
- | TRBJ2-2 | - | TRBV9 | CASSAPGAPATGELFF | TGTGCCAGCAGCGCCCCAGGGGCCCCCGCCACCGGGGAGCTGTTTTTT
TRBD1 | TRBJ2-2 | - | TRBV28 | CASTGGTGELFF | TGTGCCAGTACAGGGGGCACCGGGGAGCTGTTTTTT
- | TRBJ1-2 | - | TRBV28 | CASSLSRRGDYTF | TGTGCCAGCAGTTTATCCCGGAGGGGTGACTACACCTTC
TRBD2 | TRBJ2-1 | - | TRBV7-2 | CASSRTSGGNEQFF | TGTGCCAGCAGCCGGACTAGCGGGGGGAATGAGCAGTTCTTC
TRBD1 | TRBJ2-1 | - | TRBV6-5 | CASSYGQGAGNEQFF | TGTGCCAGCAGTTACGGACAGGGTGCGGGGAATGAGCAGTTCTTC
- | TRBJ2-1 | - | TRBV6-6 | CASSSPDRGGGFEQFF | TGTGCCAGCAGTTCCCCAGATCGCGGGGGCGGATTTGAGCAGTTCTTC
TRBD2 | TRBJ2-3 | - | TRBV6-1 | CASSESGGLIGTDTQYF | TGTGCCAGCAGTGAATCGGGGGGACTCATCGGCACAGATACGCAGTATTTT
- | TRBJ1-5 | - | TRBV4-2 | CASSQDAGQPQHF | TGTGCCAGCAGCCAAGACGCGGGGCAGCCCCAGCATTTT
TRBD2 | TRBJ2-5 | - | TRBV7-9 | CASSRSGVQETQYF | TGTGCCAGCAGCCGAAGCGGGGTCCAAGAGACCCAGTACTTC
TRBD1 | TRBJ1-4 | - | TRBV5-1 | CASSVGQAEKLFF | TGCGCCAGCAGCGTGGGACAGGCTGAAAAACTGTTTTTT
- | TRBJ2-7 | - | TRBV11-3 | CASSLSRGNHEQYF | TGTGCCAGCAGCTTATCTCGGGGGAACCACGAGCAGTACTTC
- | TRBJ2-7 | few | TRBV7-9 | CASSFDYYEQYF | TGTGCCAGCAGCTTCGACTACTACGAGCAGTACTTC
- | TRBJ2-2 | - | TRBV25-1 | CASSIDRNTGELFF | TGTGCCAGCAGTATAGACAGGAACACCGGGGAGCTGTTTTTT
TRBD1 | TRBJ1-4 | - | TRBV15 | CATSRDRDRGEKLFF | TGTGCCACCAGCAGAGACCGGGACAGGGGTGAAAAACTGTTTTTT
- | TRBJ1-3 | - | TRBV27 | CASMSGDGNTIYF | TGTGCCAGCATGTCAGGGGATGGAAACACCATATATTTT
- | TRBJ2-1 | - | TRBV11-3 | CASSLRSGVNEQFF | TGTGCCAGCAGCCTTAGATCAGGGGTCAATGAGCAGTTCTTC
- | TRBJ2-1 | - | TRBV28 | CASKGPGEGEQFF | TGTGCCAGCAAAGGCCCCGGTGAGGGTGAGCAGTTCTTC
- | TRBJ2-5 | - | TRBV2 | CASSEESRGLKETQYF | TGTGCCAGCAGTGAAGAGAGTCGGGGATTGAAAGAGACCCAGTACTTC